The present entry profiles one T cell receptor beta chain with its context. Antigen: not known. Triplicate sorting captured around 300,000 cells each from every CD8+ T cell subset. This sample stems from a study of CXCR3-negative and CXCR3-positive naive CD8 T cells. Regarding the study as a whole: CXCR3-positive naive cells had TRB CDR3s that were more hydrophobic than CXCR3-negative naive cells had. TRBV-TRBJ usage was alike in naive CXCR3-negative and CXCR3-positive cells but differed in memory cells.

UMI labels and 5' RACE were used to prepare the TRB cDNA libraries. No DNA is given; TCRdb re-called the 5' RACE reads and lists each CDR3 protein once. Listed are tens of thousands of distinct CDR3 sequences; around 5% falls within the top ten. CDR1 and CDR2 from the germline V gene are SGHTA and FQGTGA. This CDR3 contains 17 residues. Material: naive CXCR3+ CD8+ T cells from blood. Stated subset: CD45RO-CCR7+CD27+CD95- naive CD8+ T cells expressing CXCR3 (TNR3+). V usage is TRBV7-3 and J usage is TRBJ2-6. This clonotype originated in a human donor in good health. Some clones in this sample may be carry-over from other donors' samples. The CDR3 sequence: CASSHEGALGGANVLTF.